Shown below are 10 T cell receptor beta chains from a single sample sequenced in a study of blood T cell repertoires in COVID-19. The data were produced by immunoSEQ multiplex PCR, yet TCRdb's version contains in-frame clones alone and is incomplete. This sample has about 480,000 clones, with roughly 89% found just once. Sequenced material: peripheral blood. These receptors originate from a man younger than 35 with COVID-19, enrolled during active disease.

This clone has a single count. The gene calls are TRBV30 and TRBJ1-2; D unclear. Germline V gives CDR1 GTSNPN, CDR2 SVGIG (reference sequence). CDR3 length: 15 amino acids. The V end was cut by 2 bases, the J end by 5 bases, with 18 bases between. CDR3 sequence reads: CAWSQDSGFGYGYTF. Written as DNA, the CDR3 is TGTGCCTGGAGTCAGGACTCAGGCTTCGGGTATGGCTACACCTTC. Filled out from reference TRBV30 and TRBJ1-2, the complete variable domain reads SQTIHQWPATLVQPVGSPLSLECTVEGTSNPNLYWYRQAAGRGLQLLFYSVGIGQISSEVPQNLSASRPQDRQFILSSKKLLLSDSGFYLCAWSQDSGFGYGYTFGSGTRLTVV.

The gene calls are TRBV2 and TRBJ2-3, with D possibly being TRBD1 (5 bases). The germline CDR1 and CDR2 sequences are SNHLY and FYNNEI. Trimming took off 4 bases at V and 0 bases at J, with 14 bases between the two ends. This CDR3 has 16 residues. CDR3 DNA sequence: TGTGCCAGCAGTGGGGGCGGAACTACTAGCACAGATACGCAGTATTTT. It translates to CASSGGGTTSTDTQYF. Complete variable domain (other parts from reference TRBV2 and TRBJ2-3): EPEVTQTPSHQVTQMGQEVILRCVPISNHLYFYWYRQILGQKVEFLVSFYNNEISEKSEIFDDQFSVERPDGSNFTLKIRSTKLEDSAMYFCASSGGGTTSTDTQYFGPGTRLTVL.

The chain couples TRBV7-5 to TRBJ1-5; the table's D call, TRBD1, has no DNA check behind it. TRBV7-5 is marked as a pseudogene. This CDR3 region has 20 residues. The CDR3 loop is CVRSSPHHRGLDHPGQPQHF. The CDR3 nucleotides are TGTGTCAGAAGCTCGCCTCACCACAGGGGATTAGACCACCCAGGTCAGCCCCAGCATTTT.

In this sample, this clone turned up once. J is TRBJ2-6 and V is TRBV4-1; TRBD1 agrees at 9 bases. V lost 2 bases, J lost 0 bases, and 8 bases stayed unmatched. The CDR3 extends over 19 amino acids. Germline CDR1 reads MGHRA; CDR2 reads YSYEKL. CDR3 in amino acids: CASSQPPGQGRSGANVLTF. DNA for the CDR3: TGCGCCAGCAGCCAACCCCCGGGACAGGGCCGCTCTGGGGCCAACGTCCTGACTTTC.

This chain joins TRBV6-5 and TRBJ2-1; the D gene is possibly TRBD2 (5 bases). CDR3 length: 14 residues. Trimming shortened V by 8 bases and J by 2 bases, and 13 bases separated the two germline ends. CDR1 and CDR2 from the germline V gene are MNHEY and SVGAGI. The CDR3, as DNA: TGTGCCAGCCGAATAGCGCTAACCTACAATGAGCAGTTCTTC. It encodes CASRIALTYNEQFF.

V gene TRBV25-1 combines with J gene TRBJ2-3, with no clear D. V was clipped by 6 bases and J by 2 bases, with 6 bases between them. In germline, CDR1 is MGHDK, CDR2 SYGVNS. CDR3 size: 12 residues. CDR3 in amino acids: CASRSSTDTQYF. The CDR3 DNA follows: TGTGCCAGCAGATCCTCCACAGATACGCAGTATTTT.

The chain employs TRBV12-3 or TRBV12-4 and TRBJ1-2; D is perhaps TRBD1 (5 bases). The CDR3 is 11 residues long. The V gene lost 3 bases and the J gene lost 11 bases, with 10 bases spanning the gap. The CDR3 DNA is TGTGCCAGCAGTTTTGGGGGGTTGTACACCTTC. Protein sequence: CASSFGGLYTF.

The CDR3 DNA is TGCGCCAGCACCGCCGGGACAGGGCAGTACTTC. Encoded protein: CASTAGTGQYF. The chain combines TRBV5-1 with TRBJ2-7; 8 positions agree with TRBD1. J was trimmed by 9 bases and V by 6 bases; bases with no gene match: 5. The CDR3 consists of 11 residues. Germline CDR1 reads SGHRS; CDR2 reads YFSETQ.

The V gene is TRBV6-9, the J gene TRBJ1-5; D remains unclear. The germline V gene encodes CDR1 MNHGY and CDR2 SVAAGI. This CDR3 spans 18 amino acids. The V gene lost 3 bases and the J gene lost 6 bases, with 24 bases spanning the gap. DNA of the CDR3: TGTGCCAGCAGTTACCACCCTCCCGACACGGCCTACCGTCAGCCCCAGCATTTT. As protein: CASSYHPPDTAYRQPQHF.

The chain combines TRBV24-1 with TRBJ2-1; perhaps TRBD1 as D (5 bases). The germline gives CDR1 KGHDR, CDR2 SFDVKD. V was shortened by 0 bases and J by 6 bases, with 8 bases between the two germline ends. The CDR3 is 14 amino acids. Here the CDR3 reads CATSDLSRANEQFF. The DNA for the CDR3 is TGTGCCACCAGTGATTTGTCCAGGGCCAATGAGCAGTTCTTC.